This T cell receptor beta chain comes out of a study of T cell responses to AZD1222 COVID-19 vaccine. Overall study: Recipients boosted at about 4 weeks or about 12 weeks are pooled.

The method was immunoSEQ multiplex PCR; TCRdb's version includes in-frame clones alone and lacks a portion of them. The data show about 100,000 clones, with around 90% seen just once and roughly 4.3% held by the top ten. The germline V gene has CDR1 SGHTS and CDR2 YDEGEE. The CDR3 covers 14 residues. Trimming pared 2 bases from V and 2 bases from J, leaving 8 bases between. Whole-study findings and limits: Only six people who got AZD1222 tested seropositive at baseline. Unmutated regions of variants are reportedly targeted by nearly half of spike-specific TCRs. Donors in the cohort were predominantly white British and more often female, and clonal diversity was possibly underestimated.

This clone showed up just once. Its antigen remains unidentified. The TCR comes from an adult in good health. This sequence joins TRBV5-8 and TRBJ1-5; D is ambiguous. Sequences were derived from peripheral blood, sampled on day 0 of AZD1222 vaccination. CDR3 residues: CASSLGYRNQPQHF. CDR3 DNA sequence: TGTGCCAGCAGCTTAGGGTATCGCAATCAGCCCCAGCATTTT.